The source of this T cell receptor (beta chain) is a study of control samples from healthy donors and cancer patients. V trimming: 5 bases; J trimming: 7 bases; junction bases outside the gene matches: 8. CDR1 is LNHDA and CDR2 is SQIVND in the germline V gene (reference sequence). The CDR3 extends over 14 amino acids. TCRdb's table, derived via immunoSEQ multiplex PCR, lists solely in-frame clones and lacks some. The sample lists about 96,000 clones, 85% to 95% occurring once. The chain joins TRBV19 to TRBJ1-1; 9 bases map to TRBD1. Input material: blood. The origin of this receptor is a man between 18 and 35 years old in good health. The CDR3 sequence is CASSVATGGNEAFF. CDR3 nucleotide sequence: TGTGCCAGTAGTGTAGCGACAGGGGGGAATGAAGCTTTCTTT. Full variable domain (outside the CDR3, taken from reference TRBV19 and TRBJ1-1): DGGITQSPKYLFRKEGQNVTLSCEQNLNHDAMYWYRQDPGQGLRLIYYSQIVNDFQKGDIAEGYSVSREKKESFPLTVTSAQKNPTAFYLCASSVATGGNEAFFGQGTRLTVV.